The clone carrying this TCR beta chain has just a few counts. Antigen specificity is unknown. The V end was cut by 5 bases, the J end by 2 bases, with 14 bases between. The CDR3 sequence is 15 residues long. Germline CDR1 and CDR2: SEHNR and FQNEAQ (reference sequence). This sample is drawn from a study of T cells in Graves' hyperthyroidism and ophthalmopathy. RNA transcripts served as the template for amplifying TCR beta CDR3 regions. The HTBI primer set was used in a first-round RT-PCR of the TCR CDR3. TCRdb passed the multiplex PCR reads through MiXCR, listing each CDR3 protein once. The table includes 600,000 to 650,000 distinct CDR3 sequences, around 21% detected once. Study-wide results and caveats: Ophthalmopathy prediction by the model preceded onset by a median approximately 6.9 months. Blood also held most thyroid clonotypes expanded beyond 0.001.

Ophthalmopathy patients had Clinical Activity Score at least 3, NOSPECS grade at least 4, duration under 3 months. Reasons for excluding patients were uncontrolled infection, other autoimmune disease, pregnancy or lactation. The clonotype comes from a man aged 25 to 45 with Graves' ophthalmopathy. The chain uses TRBV7-9 and TRBJ2-3; D may be TRBD1 or TRBD2 (6 bases each). Input material: blood. CDR3 loop: CASSPEGGSTDTQYF. The CDR3 DNA sequence: TGTGCCAGCAGCCCTGAGGGGGGATCCACAGATACGCAGTATTTT.